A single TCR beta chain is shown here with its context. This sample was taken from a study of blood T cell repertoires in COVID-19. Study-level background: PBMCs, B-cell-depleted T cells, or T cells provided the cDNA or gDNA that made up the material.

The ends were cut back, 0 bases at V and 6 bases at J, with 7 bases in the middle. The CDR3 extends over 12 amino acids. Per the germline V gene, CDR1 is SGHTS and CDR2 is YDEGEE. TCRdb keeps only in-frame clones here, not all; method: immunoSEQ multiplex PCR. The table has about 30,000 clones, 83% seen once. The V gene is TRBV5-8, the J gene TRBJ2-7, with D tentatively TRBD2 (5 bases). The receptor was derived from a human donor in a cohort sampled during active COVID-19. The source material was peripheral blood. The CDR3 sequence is CASSLGGFEQYF. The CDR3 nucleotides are TGTGCCAGCAGCTTGGGAGGGTTCGAGCAGTACTTC.